This T cell receptor beta chain was sequenced during a study of blood T cells in healthy people across ages. Together with a sample-barcoded 5' primer, a J-beta primer mix was included in a second PCR lasting about 6 to 11 cycles. MiXCR, applied by TCRdb to the 5' RACE reads, yields one record per CDR3 protein. The top ten hold roughly an eighth of the sample, which has about 940,000 distinct CDR3 sequences, 45% to 50% seen once. The CDR3 has 16 residues. Germline-derived CDR1 and CDR2 are MGHRA and YSYEKL. V dropped 0 bases and J dropped 7; count of bases not matched to a gene: 8. This clonotype was seen a handful of times.

The chain employs TRBV4-1 and TRBJ1-5; 8 bases match TRBD1. This TCR came from a man in his thirties or forties in good health. Sequences were obtained from blood. CDR3 DNA: TGCGCCAGCAGCCAAGATCCAGGGGGCTTGAGGCAGCCCCAGCATTTT. This encodes CASSQDPGGLRQPQHF.